Below, one TCR beta chain is given with its context. The target of this receptor is not known. Base qualities are missing; no much larger clone stands one base away. Patients with autoimmune disease history or receiving systemic immunosuppression were excluded from the trial. Peripheral blood for TCR sequencing was collected from all dose cohorts at baseline, on cycle 4 day 1, and on cycle 7 day 1. The samples were drawn from a first-in-human, open-label, multicenter phase I dose-escalation trial of ivuxolimab. Adults with locally advanced or metastatic melanoma, renal cell carcinoma, hepatocellular carcinoma or head and neck squamous cell carcinoma were enrolled in the trial. CD4+ and CD8+ T cells were sorted separately from peripheral blood before TCR sequencing. Genomic DNA was extracted from sorted cells for sequencing of the TCRbeta CDR3 region. The immunoSEQ Assay was used for sequencing of TCRbeta CDR3 regions. TCRdb took this table from immuneACCESS and kept in-frame rearrangements with V and J called. Such tables lack part of the clones; where checked against another copy, unresolved V genes explain under half of the gap, and the rest is unexplained. This sample lists 20,000 to 25,000 clones; approximately 86% were detected once. The top ten constitute 16% of the sample.

This specimen belongs to a study of OX40 agonist ivuxolimab in advanced cancers. About the study as a whole: Ivuxolimab was an agonistic, fully human IgG2 monoclonal antibody directed against OX40 (CD134), a costimulatory receptor. Intravenous ivuxolimab was administered to patients every 2 weeks at six dose levels: 0.01, 0.1, 0.3, 1.5, 3 and 10 mg/kg. Of the 52 patients in dose escalation, 19 had hepatocellular carcinoma, about 15 had melanoma, 9 had renal cell carcinoma and 9 had head and neck cancer. In the dose-escalation cohort, around four fifths of patients were male, and the mean age was 60 years with a range of about 20 to 90. Patients were allowed to have had prior anti-PD-1, anti-PD-L1 or anti-CTLA-4 therapy, and approximately 40% of the dose-escalation patients had been treated with checkpoint inhibitors. Partial responses occurred in three dose-escalation patients: two with cutaneous melanoma and one with hepatocellular carcinoma. Peripheral TCRbeta sequencing was intended to test whether TCR sequence diversity was altered and clonal T-cell expansion was caused by ivuxolimab. The monotherapy dose-escalation portion (N of about 49 patients) of the phase I ivuxolimab trial is reported in the paper.

V gives up 4 bases and J gives up 0 bases, and the segment between their germline ends measures 10 bases. CDR1 and CDR2 are drawn from the germline V gene (reference sequence): SGHNT, YYREEE. Counted from cysteine to phenylalanine, this CDR3 has 14 amino acids. Solely the CDR3 DNA is kept, with 42 bases framed from the first base. What the work shows at the level of the full study, not this receptor alone: In partial responders in the 0.1-3.0 mg/kg groups, normalized peripheral clonal expansion was found to be among the lowest, especially among CD8+ T cells. On average, CD8+ T cells showed more expanded clones than CD4+ T cells after ivuxolimab. Low levels of normalized T-cell clonal expansion were also seen in some patients who did not respond. At doses of 0.1 to 3.0 mg/kg, clonal expansion of both CD4+ and CD8+ T cells in blood was seen between baseline and week 6. Which antigens the clonally expanded peripheral T cells were specific for was not determined.

Sequencing was performed on CD4+ or CD8+ T cells sorted from blood, taken in a trial of the OX40 agonist ivuxolimab. This receptor was taken from an adult with an advanced solid tumor such as melanoma, head and neck, liver or kidney cancer. The sequence is built from TRBV5-4 and TRBJ1-1; the D gene assignment is ambiguous. The nucleotide sequence is TGTGCCAGCAGCCAGGAAGGGTTGAACACTGAAGCTTTCTTT. This yields the protein CASSQEGLNTEAFF. With the portions outside the CDR3 filled from the reference TRBV5-4 and TRBJ1-1 genes, the complete variable region becomes ETGVTQSPTHLIKTRGQQVTLRCSSQSGHNTVSWYQQALGQGPQFIFQYYREEENGRGNFPPRFSGLQFPNYSSELNVNALELDDSALYLCASSQEGLNTEAFFGQGTRLTVV.